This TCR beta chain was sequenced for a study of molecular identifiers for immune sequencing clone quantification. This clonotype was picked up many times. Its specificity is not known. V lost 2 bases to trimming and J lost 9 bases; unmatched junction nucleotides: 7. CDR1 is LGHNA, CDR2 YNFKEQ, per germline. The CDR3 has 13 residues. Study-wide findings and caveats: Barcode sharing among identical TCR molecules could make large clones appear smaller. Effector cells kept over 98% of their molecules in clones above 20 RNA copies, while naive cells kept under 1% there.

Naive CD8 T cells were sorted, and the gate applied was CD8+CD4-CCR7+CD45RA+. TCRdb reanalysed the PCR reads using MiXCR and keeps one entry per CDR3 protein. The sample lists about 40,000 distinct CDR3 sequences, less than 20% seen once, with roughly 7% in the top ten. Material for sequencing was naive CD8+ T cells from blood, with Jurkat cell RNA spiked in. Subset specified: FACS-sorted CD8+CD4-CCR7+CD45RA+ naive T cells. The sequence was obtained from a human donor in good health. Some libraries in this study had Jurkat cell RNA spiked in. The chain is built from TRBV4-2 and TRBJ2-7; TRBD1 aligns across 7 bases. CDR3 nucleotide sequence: TGTGCCAGCAGCCAATCCCCGACAGGGACGCAGTACTTC. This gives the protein CASSQSPTGTQYF.